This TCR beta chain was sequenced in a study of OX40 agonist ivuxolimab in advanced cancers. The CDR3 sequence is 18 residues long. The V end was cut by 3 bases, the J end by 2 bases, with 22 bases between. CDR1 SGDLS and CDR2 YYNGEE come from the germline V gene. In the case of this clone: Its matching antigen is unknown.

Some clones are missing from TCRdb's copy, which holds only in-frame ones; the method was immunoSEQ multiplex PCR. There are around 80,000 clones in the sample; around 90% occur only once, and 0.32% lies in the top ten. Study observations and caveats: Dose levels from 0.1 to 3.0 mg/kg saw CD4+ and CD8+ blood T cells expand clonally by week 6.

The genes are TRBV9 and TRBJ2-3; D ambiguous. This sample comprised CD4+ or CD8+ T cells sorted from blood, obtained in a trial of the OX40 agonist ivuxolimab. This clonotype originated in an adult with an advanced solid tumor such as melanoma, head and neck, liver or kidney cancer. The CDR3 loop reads CASSELGLSGPNTDTQYF. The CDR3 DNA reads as TGTGCCAGCAGCGAGCTGGGCTTGTCAGGCCCTAACACAGATACGCAGTATTTT. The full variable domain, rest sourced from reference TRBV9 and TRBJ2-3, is DSGVTQTPKHLITATGQRVTLRCSPRSGDLSVYWYQQSLDQGLQFLIQYYNGEERAKGNILERFSAQQFPDLHSELNLSSLELGDSALYFCASSELGLSGPNTDTQYFGPGTRLTVL.